This T cell receptor (beta chain) was obtained from a study of cytomegalovirus exposure and HLA in healthy donors. A multiplex PCR was run with 60 Vbeta primers and 13 Jbeta primers. Profiling relied on immunoSEQ multiplex PCR, and the TCRdb table lists in-frame clones only, not all of them. The data contain roughly 110,000 clones, roughly 80% of them seen just once; the ten biggest clones take up around 23%. The trim removed 6 bases at V and 6 bases at J, leaving 8 bases unmatched. The CDR3 is 14 amino acids. Germline values: CDR1 GTSNPN, CDR2 SVGIG (reference sequence). Healthy people donating bone marrow made up the donors.

The chain carries TRBV30 and TRBJ1-4; TRBD1 aligns across 9 bases. What was sequenced was PBMCs. The clonotype originates from a man between 25 and 39 years old in good health and CMV-seropositive. CDR3 protein: CACLPGTGYEKLFF. In DNA, the CDR3 is TGTGCCTGTCTGCCCGGGACAGGGTATGAAAAACTGTTTTTT.